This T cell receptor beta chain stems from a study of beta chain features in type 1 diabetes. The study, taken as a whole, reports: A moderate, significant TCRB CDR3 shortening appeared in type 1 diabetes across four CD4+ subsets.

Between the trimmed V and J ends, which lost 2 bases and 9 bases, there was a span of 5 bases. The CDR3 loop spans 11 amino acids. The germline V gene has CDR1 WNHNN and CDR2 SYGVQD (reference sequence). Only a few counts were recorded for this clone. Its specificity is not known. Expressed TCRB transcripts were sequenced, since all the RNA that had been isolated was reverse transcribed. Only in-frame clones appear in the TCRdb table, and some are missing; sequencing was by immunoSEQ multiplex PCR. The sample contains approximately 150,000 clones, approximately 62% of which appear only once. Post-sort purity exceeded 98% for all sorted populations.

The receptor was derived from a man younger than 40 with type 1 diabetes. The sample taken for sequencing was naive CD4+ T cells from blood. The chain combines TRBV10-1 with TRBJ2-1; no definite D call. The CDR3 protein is CASSEHGEQFF. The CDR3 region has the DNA TGCGCCAGCAGTGAGCATGGTGAGCAGTTCTTC.